Each of the 27 T cell receptor beta chains below was sequenced from the same sample in a study of T cell repertoires in cytomegalovirus infection. TCRdb fed the reads into MiXCR, producing one record per CDR3 protein. The sample contains more than 150,000 distinct CDR3 sequences, under 30% of which appear only once. The sample consisted of PBMCs. These receptors were collected from a human donor in good health (CMV status not recorded). Some clones in this sample may be carry-over from other donors' samples.

The chain joins TRBV12-3 or TRBV12-4 to TRBJ1-2; D is ambiguous. V shed 0 bases and J shed 7 bases, with 12 bases lying between them. The CDR3 loop spans 14 amino acids. CDR3 region: CASSLALLRSGYTF. CDR3 nucleotides: TGTGCCAGCAGTTTAGCGCTCCTGAGGTCTGGCTACACCTTC.

This chain joins TRBV6-5 and TRBJ1-1; a weak D match, TRBD1 (6 bases). The V and J ends lost 0 bases and 6 bases respectively, with 14 bases between them. Germline-derived CDR1 and CDR2 are MNHEY and SVGAGI. The CDR3 totals 15 residues. In DNA, the CDR3 is TGTGCCAGCAGTTACTCTTCGGGAGAGGGGGCTGAAGCTTTCTTT. Protein: CASSYSSGEGAEAFF.

This clonotype was detected a few times. V and J are TRBV12-3 or TRBV12-4 and TRBJ2-7; 8 bases fit TRBD1. The V segment lost 4 bases and the J segment 3 bases; nucleotides outside the gene matches: 8. The CDR3 has 15 residues. CDR3: CASSSSDRAIYEQYF. The CDR3 DNA is TGTGCCAGCAGTTCGTCGGACAGGGCAATCTACGAGCAGTACTTC.

This chain connects TRBV3-1 to TRBJ2-2, with D possibly TRBD2 on 5 matching bases. Trimming took 0 bases from V and 8 from J, leaving 10 bases between them. The CDR3 contains 14 residues. Germline values: CDR1 LGHDT, CDR2 YNNKEL (reference sequence). In DNA form, the CDR3 reads TGTGCCAGCAGCCAAGATGTTGGCGGGGGGGAGCTGTTTTTT. Protein sequence: CASSQDVGGGELFF.

To note about this clonotype: One end of the junction is discordant with germline, which a read error may explain. V and J are TRBV7-6 and TRBJ2-3; TRBD2 aligns across 8 bases. Germline V gene lookup returns CDR1 SGHVS and CDR2 FNYEAQ. The CDR3 spans 17 residues. CDR3 sequence: CVSSPRSSGVRTDTQYF. The DNA for the CDR3 is TGTGTCAGCAGCCCGCGGAGTAGCGGGGTGCGCACAGATACGCAGTATTTT.

J is TRBJ2-2 and V is TRBV7-6, with D unclear. Germline loops: CDR1 SGHVS, CDR2 FNYEAQ. V was cut by 1 base and J by 0 bases, with 3 bases left in between. The CDR3 is made up of 14 amino acids. This chain's CDR3 is CASSLDPNTGELFF. The CDR3 DNA follows: TGTGCCAGCAGCTTAGACCCGAACACCGGGGAGCTGTTTTTT.

This clonotype occurred a few times. The chain is built from TRBV28 and TRBJ1-2, with 8 bases lining up with TRBD1. Germline values: CDR1 MDHEN, CDR2 SYDVKM. V shed 6 bases and J 7 bases; nucleotides not matched to a gene: 13. This CDR3 has 15 residues. The CDR3 region has the DNA TGTGCCAGCAGAAACTCCCGGCAGGGGGCAGGTGGCTACACCTTC. It codes for CASRNSRQGAGGYTF.

This chain uses TRBV19 with TRBJ1-1; no reliable D call. The CDR3 has 11 residues. V was pared by 7 bases and J by 3 bases, with 6 bases between. Germline assignment: CDR1 LNHDA and CDR2 SQIVND (reference sequence). CDR3 sequence: CASKEDTEAFF. The CDR3 bases are TGTGCCAGTAAAGAAGACACTGAAGCTTTCTTT.

The chain employs TRBV3-1 and TRBJ1-1, with 7 bases fitting TRBD1. Germline CDR1 LGHDT, CDR2 YNNKEL (reference sequence). The CDR3 runs to 16 residues. V trimming: 1 base; J trimming: 1 base; junction bases outside the gene matches: 6. CDR3 amino acids: CASSQVRGLANTEAFF. CDR3 bases: TGTGCCAGCAGCCAAGTGAGGGGGCTGGCGAACACTGAAGCTTTCTTT.

This rearrangement joins TRBV29-1 to TRBJ2-4; D might be TRBD2 (6 bases). The CDR3 contains 13 residues. The germline V gene encodes CDR1 SQVTM and CDR2 ANQGSEA. The germline V and J ends were trimmed by 7 bases and 5 bases, with 15 bases remaining between them. The CDR3: CSALRGTENIQYF. In nucleotides, the CDR3 is TGCAGCGCCCTGAGAGGGACTGAAAACATTCAGTACTTC.

The CDR3 loop reads CASREQGLTAEAFF. For the CDR3, the DNA is TGTGCCAGTAGAGAACAGGGGCTAACAGCTGAAGCTTTCTTT. This rearrangement joins TRBV19 to TRBJ1-1, with 7 bases that match TRBD1. The CDR3 sequence is 14 residues long. Losses at the gene ends were 6 bases for V and 6 bases for J; bases not matched to a gene: 10. Germline-derived CDR1 and CDR2 are LNHDA and SQIVND (reference sequence).

This clonotype has just a few counts. The chain is built from TRBV23-1 and TRBJ2-7, with D possibly TRBD1 on 6 matching bases. TRBV23-1 is designated an ORF whose function remains uncertain. The CDR3 is 21 amino acids. Trimming stripped 6 bases from V and 4 bases from J, with 37 bases between. The CDR3 here is CASSSGGGGDRTPTLNYEQYF. CDR3 DNA: TGCGCCAGCAGCTCCGGTGGGGGCGGAGACAGGACCCCAACGCTAAATTACGAGCAGTACTTC.

This clonotype was counted between two and nine times. The genes are TRBV7-2 and TRBJ2-1; 11 bases are a match to TRBD2. CDR1 is SGHTA and CDR2 is FQGNSA in the germline V gene. The CDR3 spans 15 residues. V trimming: 5 bases; J trimming: 6 bases; junction bases outside the gene matches: 6. This chain's CDR3 is CASSRGLAGSNEQFF. The CDR3 coding sequence is TGTGCCAGCAGCCGCGGACTAGCGGGTTCCAATGAGCAGTTCTTC.

This clonotype was recorded only once. The chain carries TRBV4-3 and TRBJ2-1; D ambiguous. V lost 0 bases, J lost 0 bases, and 9 bases lay in between. Germline-derived CDR1 and CDR2 are LGHNA and YSLEER. The CDR3 totals 16 residues. The CDR3 region is CASSQELHRSYNEQFF. CDR3 in DNA: TGCGCCAGCAGCCAAGAGCTTCACCGCTCCTACAATGAGCAGTTCTTC.

The J gene is TRBJ2-3, the V gene TRBV29-1; TRBD1 is a possible D gene (6 bases). The CDR3 contains 14 residues. V was pared by 6 bases and J by 4 bases, with 17 bases between. Germline CDR1 and CDR2: SQVTM and ANQGSEA. The chain's CDR3 is CSVSMGAGADTQYF. CDR3 DNA: TGCAGCGTCTCCATGGGGGCGGGCGCAGATACGCAGTATTTT.

This clonotype appeared a few times. This chain connects TRBV27 to TRBJ1-1; D is unresolved. Germline V gives CDR1 MNHEY, CDR2 SMNVEV (reference sequence). The ends were cut back, 7 bases at V and 1 base at J, with 10 bases in the middle. The CDR3 consists of 13 residues. The CDR3 region is CASKARQNTEAFF. In nucleotides, the CDR3 is TGTGCCAGCAAGGCCAGACAGAACACTGAAGCTTTCTTT.

The chain links TRBV5-6 to TRBJ2-7, with D unclear. V was shortened by 4 bases and J by 2 bases, with 13 bases between the two germline ends. The length of the CDR3 is 14 residues. Germline V CDR1 and CDR2: SGHDT, YYEEEE. For the CDR3, the DNA is TGTGCCAGCAGCCCGGGCCCTAAAACCTACGAGCAGTACTTC. Amino acids: CASSPGPKTYEQYF. Drawing the rest from reference TRBV5-6 and TRBJ2-7, the complete variable domain is DAGVTQSPTHLIKTRGQQVTLRCSPKSGHDTVSWYQQALGQGPQFIFQYYEEEERQRGNFPDRFSGHQFPNYSSELNVNALLLGDSALYLCASSPGPKTYEQYFGPGTRLTVT.

This clonotype was detected ten times or more. CDR3 amino acids: CASQSRPGANVLTF. The CDR3 nucleotides are TGTGCCAGTCAGAGCCGTCCTGGGGCCAACGTCCTGACTTTC. The chain carries TRBV19 and TRBJ2-6; D not resolved. Deletions cut 8 bases from V and 2 bases from J, with 10 bases between. The CDR3 runs to 14 residues. Germline V CDR1 and CDR2: LNHDA, SQIVND (reference sequence).

The V gene is TRBV15, the J gene TRBJ1-3; the D gene is possibly TRBD1 (5 bases). The CDR3 is made up of 16 amino acids. The germline V gene encodes CDR1 LNHNV and CDR2 YYDKDF (reference sequence). V gave up 2 bases and J gave up 0 bases, with 11 bases separating them. CDR3: CATSRPGTSSGNTIYF. CDR3 nucleotide sequence: TGTGCCACCAGCAGACCGGGGACCAGCTCTGGAAACACCATATATTTT.

This clonotype came up many times. The chain's CDR3 is CASSPGQFNEKLFF. For the CDR3, the DNA is TGTGCCAGCAGCCCCGGACAGTTTAATGAAAAACTGTTTTTT. V gene TRBV12-3 or TRBV12-4 combines with J gene TRBJ1-4, with a possible D match to TRBD1 (6 bases). V was shortened by 6 bases and J by 4 bases, with 12 bases between the two germline ends. The CDR3 is 14 residues long.

The V gene is TRBV5-3, the J gene TRBJ1-2, with TRBD1 identical over 7 bases. TRBV5-3 is an open reading frame, and its role is uncertain. The CDR3 runs 15 residues. V lost 8 bases, J lost 3 bases, and 13 bases stayed unmatched. The CDR3 bases are TGTGCCAGCAGCCGGTCCCAGGGGGGGGACTATGGCTACACCTTC. Encoded protein: CASSRSQGGDYGYTF.

This clonotype was observed a few times. This sequence joins TRBV19 and TRBJ2-7; D is perhaps TRBD2 (6 bases). Trimming took 5 bases from V and 3 from J, leaving 8 bases between them. In germline, CDR1 is LNHDA, CDR2 SQIVND (reference sequence). There are 12 residues in the CDR3. Here the CDR3 reads CASSAGGYEQYF. The CDR3 coding sequence is TGTGCCAGTAGTGCCGGGGGCTACGAGCAGTACTTC.

The V and J genes are TRBV20-1 and TRBJ2-1; D unresolved. The CDR3 consists of 14 residues. V shed 0 bases and J shed 6 bases, with 12 bases lying between them. Germline loops: CDR1 DFQATT, CDR2 SNEGSKA (reference sequence). CDR3 sequence reads: CSARDLPISNEQFF. For the CDR3, the DNA is TGCAGTGCTAGAGACCTACCCATTAGCAATGAGCAGTTCTTC.

J is TRBJ2-1 and V is TRBV19, with 9 nucleotides matching TRBD1. V shed 6 bases, J shed 7 bases, and the junction held 10 bases outside the gene matches. The CDR3 extends over 15 amino acids. CDR1 and CDR2 from the germline V gene are LNHDA and SQIVND (reference sequence). Written as DNA, the CDR3 is TGTGCCAGTAGCGACCCCGGGACAGGGCCTAATGAGCAGTTCTTC. This encodes CASSDPGTGPNEQFF. The variable domain in full, completed from reference TRBV19 and TRBJ2-1, reads DGGITQSPKYLFRKEGQNVTLSCEQNLNHDAMYWYRQDPGQGLRLIYYSQIVNDFQKGDIAEGYSVSREKKESFPLTVTSAQKNPTAFYLCASSDPGTGPNEQFFGPGTRLTVL.

This clonotype has more than one count but fewer than ten. The chain links TRBV7-2 to TRBJ2-7; TRBD1 might be the D (6 bases). Trimming left V 2 bases short and J 6 bases short, with 17 bases between. Germline V gives CDR1 SGHTA, CDR2 FQGNSA. The CDR3 is 15 amino acids. The CDR3: CASSLIGTPAGEQYF. The CDR3 bases are TGTGCCAGCAGCTTAATCGGGACACCCGCTGGCGAGCAGTACTTC. The whole variable domain, filled in from reference TRBV7-2 and TRBJ2-7, reads GAGVSQSPSNKVTEKGKDVELRCDPISGHTALYWYRQSLGQGLEFLIYFQGNSAPDKSGLPSDRFSAERTGGSVSTLTIQRTQQEDSAVYLCASSLIGTPAGEQYFGPGTRLTVT.

This clonotype was observed a few times. The chain carries TRBV14 and TRBJ1-1; D perhaps matches TRBD1 (6 bases). Trimming pared 2 bases from V and 7 bases from J, leaving 17 bases between. The CDR3 is made up of 15 amino acids. Per the germline V gene, CDR1 is SGHDN and CDR2 is FVKESK. CDR3 in DNA: TGTGCCAGCAGCCAAAGGACAGAACAAGGGAGTGAAGCTTTCTTT. Protein: CASSQRTEQGSEAFF.

The V gene is TRBV15, the J gene TRBJ2-2, with a tentative D call TRBD1 (5 bases). V was pared by 7 bases and J by 3 bases, with 18 bases between. Germline lookup yields CDR1 LNHNV and CDR2 YYDKDF (reference sequence). The CDR3 covers 16 residues. The CDR3 loop is CATTSQSRADTGELFF. The CDR3 nucleotides are TGTGCCACCACCTCTCAGAGCAGGGCCGACACCGGGGAGCTGTTTTTT.